The clone carrying this T cell receptor beta chain was found once. Antigen unknown. The data derive from a study of blood T cells in healthy people across ages. The CDR3 contains 15 residues. Germline CDR1 and CDR2: MGHRA and YSYEKL. Trimming took 3 bases from V and 3 from J; bases not matched to a gene: 8. Study observations and caveats: Donor CMV status, an unknown factor, possibly confounded changes in expanded clonotypes. With unsorted PBMCs, a conclusive comparison of naive versus antigen-experienced cells was not possible.

Sample-barcoded 5' priming and a J-beta primer mix drove a second PCR of 7 to 11 cycles. Unique molecular identifiers of 12 random nucleotides labeled each cDNA. TCRdb reprocessed the 5' RACE reads with MiXCR, giving one entry per CDR3 protein. The table lists 1.5 million to 1.9 million distinct CDR3 sequences, about 45% of them singletons. Sequenced: blood. This clonotype originated in a woman aged 18-29 years in good health. This chain joins TRBV4-1 and TRBJ2-7, with 7 bases matching TRBD1. CDR3 protein: CASSQQQGSSYEQYF. The CDR3 region has the DNA TGCGCCAGCAGCCAGCAACAGGGGTCTAGCTACGAGCAGTACTTC.